Presented here are 9 T cell receptor beta chains from one specimen sequenced in a study of persistence of HIV-infected CD4 T cells. This was the immunoSEQ version 4 assay in survey mode. Generated by immunoSEQ multiplex PCR, the TCRdb table keeps only in-frame clones and is missing some. Seen here are about 40,000 clones, about 80% observed once, and the top ten hold approximately 15%. These receptors have no known antigen. Overlapping HIV-1 Gag 15-mer peptides at 1 ug per peptide per mL were used. Memory cells lacking CD40L and CD69 with high CD45RO were sorted. The input for sequencing was CD4+ T cells sorted from PBMCs after approximately 20-hour stimulation, taken from a patient who received antiretroviral therapy. All receptors come from an adult man with HIV who was CMV-seropositive.

The chain employs TRBV5-1 and TRBJ1-1; D unresolved. Trimming removed 4 bases from V and 1 base from J, with 8 bases in between. In germline, CDR1 is SGHRS, CDR2 YFSETQ. The CDR3 is 13 residues long. The CDR3 here is CASSPTWNTEAFF. CDR3 in DNA: TGCGCCAGCAGCCCCACGTGGAACACTGAAGCTTTCTTT.

This chain links TRBV12-3 or TRBV12-4 with TRBJ2-2; no definite D call. CDR3 length: 13 amino acids. The V end lost 3 bases, the J end lost 5 bases, and 7 bases lay between the germline ends. The CDR3 reads CASSFGLTGELFF. The CDR3 DNA reads as TGTGCCAGCAGTTTTGGCCTAACCGGGGAGCTGTTTTTT.

This clone appeared a single time. The chain combines TRBV4-1 with TRBJ2-7; D tentatively fits TRBD1 or TRBD2 (5 bases each). The CDR3 has 14 amino acids. V lost 4 bases and J lost 2, with 12 bases in between. From germline, CDR1 is MGHRA and CDR2 YSYEKL. In DNA, the CDR3 is TGCGCCAGCAGCCGGGGGTACAGAACCTACGAGCAGTACTTC. It specifies CASSRGYRTYEQYF.

The chain employs TRBV19 and TRBJ1-1; a possible D gene is TRBD1 (5 bases). CDR1 is LNHDA, CDR2 SQIVND, per germline (reference sequence). With 1 base removed from V and 5 bases from J, the gap between germline ends came to 17 bases. The CDR3 length is 16 residues. In DNA, the CDR3 is TGTGCCAGTAGTATAGGGATGAGGGCTGGGGGTACTGAAGCTTTCTTT. Amino acids: CASSIGMRAGGTEAFF.

The chain links TRBV10-3 to TRBJ1-6; no definite D call. The CDR3 loop spans 16 amino acids. Trimming cost V 1 base and J 3 bases, with 10 bases left between them. Germline assignment: CDR1 ENHRY and CDR2 SYGVKD. The CDR3 spells CAISEFASDYNSPLHF. CDR3 nucleotide sequence: TGTGCCATCAGTGAGTTCGCCAGCGACTATAATTCACCCCTCCACTTT.

The chain employs TRBV19 and TRBJ2-2, with D perhaps being TRBD1 or TRBD2 (5 bases each). CDR3 size: 17 residues. The ends were cut back, 5 bases at V and 3 bases at J, with 19 bases in the middle. Germline V gene sequence: CDR1 LNHDA, CDR2 SQIVND (reference sequence). In nucleotides, the CDR3 is TGTGCCAGTAGTCCCATTGGGGGAAAGAGCGACACCGGGGAGCTGTTTTTT. It codes for CASSPIGGKSDTGELFF. The variable domain in full, completed from reference TRBV19 and TRBJ2-2, reads DGGITQSPKYLFRKEGQNVTLSCEQNLNHDAMYWYRQDPGQGLRLIYYSQIVNDFQKGDIAEGYSVSREKKESFPLTVTSAQKNPTAFYLCASSPIGGKSDTGELFFGEGSRLTVL.

This chain joins TRBV4-1 and TRBJ2-1; D perhaps matches TRBD1 (6 bases). Germline assignment: CDR1 MGHRA and CDR2 YSYEKL. V shed 4 bases and J shed 1 base, with 17 bases lying between them. This CDR3 has 17 amino acids. The CDR3 reads CASSLFAQQGSYNEQFF. CDR3 DNA: TGCGCCAGCAGCCTCTTCGCACAACAGGGTTCCTACAATGAGCAGTTCTTC.

The chain combines TRBV15 with TRBJ1-5; 9 positions agree with TRBD1. Germline V gene sequence: CDR1 LNHNV, CDR2 YYDKDF (reference sequence). V was pared by 0 bases and J by 6 bases, with 6 bases of the junction left unmatched. The CDR3 consists of 16 residues. The CDR3 is CATSREDTGQGQPQHF. The CDR3, as DNA: TGTGCCACCAGCAGAGAGGACACGGGACAGGGTCAGCCCCAGCATTTT.

Relative to its sample, this clone is medium-sized (0.01 to 0.1%). The chain joins TRBV7-8 to TRBJ2-7; tentative D call: TRBD1 (5 bases). Germline V gene data show CDR1 as SGHVS and CDR2 as FQNEAQ. Trimming stripped 1 base from V and 5 bases from J, with 12 bases between. The CDR3 consists of 14 residues. The CDR3 bases are TGTGCCAGCAGCTTAGGCGACAGCTTAGACGAGCAGTACTTC. It encodes CASSLGDSLDEQYF.